This record looks at one T cell receptor beta chain sequence and its context. The junction and the germline gene differ at one end; a read error may be behind it. The CDR3 is 16 residues long. Germline V gene data show CDR1 as MNHEY and CDR2 as SMNVEV (reference sequence). Cells designated naive CD8 were CD45RO-negative and were positively selected for CCR7, with terminally differentiated effector memory CD45RA+ cells excluded. This sample is drawn from a study of shared clonotypes between healthy human individuals. Profiled with immunoSEQ multiplex PCR; TCRdb holds only in-frame clones, not every one. In the table there are about 2.2 million clones, 85% to 95% of which are singletons.

The chain uses TRBV27 and TRBJ2-1; a possible D gene is TRBD2 (5 bases). This TCR was recovered from a man between 18 and 29 years old in good health. Some clones in this sample may be carry-over from other donors' samples. The specimen sequenced was naive CD8+ T cells from PBMCs. The CDR3 coding sequence is TGTGCCAGCCTACCCCTGGGGAGCTCCTCCGACAATGAGCAGTTCTTC. Its translation: CASLPLGSSSDNEQFF.